This TCR beta chain derives from a study of blood T cell repertoires in COVID-19. Study overall: COVID-19 samples, acute and convalescent, were from the United States, Italy and Spain. Sample material is recorded as cDNA or gDNA derived from T cells, B-cell-depleted T cells, or PBMCs.

The germline V gene has CDR1 LNHDA and CDR2 SQIVND (reference sequence). Trimming cost V 5 bases and J 2 bases; bases outside gene matches: 6. The CDR3 runs 15 residues. This clone came up once. In the study's own analysis: It was from reference gene primer amplification that nucleated cell counts were estimated. Using immunoSEQ multiplex PCR, the repertoire was profiled, and TCRdb retains in-frame clones only, with some absent. V and J calls and clone size come straight from that table; D and trimming were deduced from the DNA. This sample has about 130,000 clones, with roughly 77% found just once. Sequencing used peripheral blood. This TCR was sampled from a woman aged 70-85 years with COVID-19, enrolled during active disease. V and J are TRBV19 and TRBJ1-2; 9 bases are shared with TRBD1. The CDR3 nucleotides are TGTGCCAGTAGTGCCGGGACAGGGCAAAACTATGGCTACACCTTC. This gives the protein CASSAGTGQNYGYTF.